These T cell receptor beta chains were read from a single sample in a study of T cells after posttransplantation cyclophosphamide. The table came from immunoSEQ multiplex PCR; TCRdb's copy has only in-frame clones and leaves some out. The sample is made up of roughly 41,000 clones, none counted only once. Sequencing was carried out using PBMCs. All receptors come from a man aged 30 to 39 in good health and a related stem cell transplant donor. CDR3s include the opening cysteine and the closing phenylalanine or tryptophan. A D gene is named only where the DNA matches it firmly. A clone size is listed for some rows: how often the clone was seen (once, few, many), or a class if it is expanded.

J gene,D gene,clone size,V gene,CDR3 protein,CDR3 DNA
TRBJ1-5,TRBD1,many,TRBV12-3/TRBV12-4,CASSFGDRGRNQPQHF,TGTGCCAGCAGTTTCGGTGACAGGGGGCGCAATCAGCCCCAGCATTTT
TRBJ1-1,.,many,TRBV29-1,CSVRREEDSEAFF,TGCAGCGTTCGCCGGGAAGAGGACTCTGAAGCTTTCTTT
TRBJ2-1,.,many,TRBV7-3,CASSLGLPGDEQFF,TGTGCCAGCAGCTTAGGACTTCCGGGTGATGAGCAGTTCTTC
TRBJ2-7,.,many,TRBV27,CASSRRGGLGYF,TGTGCCAGCAGTCGGCGGGGAGGCTTGGGGTACTTC
TRBJ2-3,TRBD2,few,TRBV15,CATSRGAGDTDTQYF,TGTGCCACCAGCAGAGGAGCGGGGGACACAGATACGCAGTATTTT
TRBJ2-1,.,many,TRBV27,CASSFVQYNEQFF,TGTGCCAGCAGTTTTGTGCAGTACAATGAGCAGTTCTTC
TRBJ1-1,TRBD1,.,TRBV25-1,CASSLGTGKNTEAFF,TGTGCCAGCAGTTTAGGGACAGGGAAGAACACTGAAGCTTTCTTT
TRBJ2-5,TRBD2,few,TRBV18,CASSGTSGGQGETQYF,TGTGCCAGCTCGGGGACTAGCGGGGGACAAGGAGAGACCCAGTACTTC
TRBJ2-1,TRBD2,many,TRBV6-2/TRBV6-3,CASSTPGGGYYNEQFF,TGTGCCAGCAGTACCCCCGGGGGGGGCTACTACAATGAGCAGTTCTTC
TRBJ1-6,.,many,TRBV12-5,CASGVGVRGAEPLHF,TGTGCTAGTGGTGTAGGGGTAAGGGGTGCCGAACCCCTCCACTTT
TRBJ1-2,.,many,TRBV12-5,CASGLVRDYGYTF,TGTGCTAGTGGTTTGGTACGGGACTATGGCTACACCTTC
TRBJ1-2,TRBD1,many,TRBV5-1,CASSLGRGQDGYTF,TGCGCCAGCAGCTTGGGCAGGGGGCAGGATGGCTACACCTTC
TRBJ1-1,TRBD1,many,TRBV5-1,CASSLLQGGTEAFF,TGCGCCAGCAGCTTGTTACAGGGGGGCACTGAAGCTTTCTTT
TRBJ2-2,.,many,TRBV5-1,CASSWGDRFNTGELFF,TGCGCCAGCAGCTGGGGGGACAGATTCAACACCGGGGAGCTGTTTTTT
TRBJ2-3,TRBD2,many,TRBV19,CASSLLLAGDLPDTQYF,TGTGCCAGTAGCTTATTACTAGCGGGGGATCTACCAGATACGCAGTATTTT
TRBJ1-4,.,many,TRBV19,CASSIWSTATNEKLFF,TGTGCCAGTAGTATATGGTCGACAGCAACTAATGAAAAACTGTTTTTT
TRBJ2-1,.,many,TRBV2,CASSPGGDEQFF,TGTGCCAGCAGTCCAGGAGGGGATGAGCAGTTCTTC
TRBJ1-1,TRBD1,many,TRBV18,CASSWTGTEAFF,TGTGCCAGCTCTTGGACAGGCACTGAAGCTTTCTTT
TRBJ2-1,TRBD2,few,TRBV12-3/TRBV12-4,CASSLGLADNEQFF,TGTGCCAGCAGTTTAGGACTAGCGGACAATGAGCAGTTCTTC
TRBJ2-7,TRBD1,many,TRBV16,CASSQNRGEQYF,TGTGCCAGCAGCCAAAACAGGGGAGAGCAGTACTTC
TRBJ2-7,.,.,TRBV9,CASSVDPGGGGEQYF,TGTGCCAGCAGCGTAGACCCAGGGGGAGGGGGGGAGCAGTACTTC
TRBJ1-2,.,few,TRBV28,CATQQNYGYTF,TGTGCCACCCAACAAAACTATGGCTACACCTTC
TRBJ1-5,.,many,TRBV12-3/TRBV12-4,CASSLKGETGPQHF,TGTGCCAGCAGTTTAAAAGGGGAGACGGGGCCCCAGCATTTT
TRBJ1-5,.,many,TRBV6-1,CASSTANNNQPQHF,TGTGCCAGCTCAACAGCAAACAACAATCAGCCCCAGCATTTT
TRBJ1-6,TRBD1,many,TRBV9,CASSGMGQGSSPLHF,TGTGCCAGCAGCGGAATGGGACAGGGGAGTTCACCCCTCCACTTT
TRBJ2-3,TRBD2,.,TRBV5-6,CASSLAGLAGGRGSATQYF,TGTGCCAGCAGCTTGGCGGGACTAGCGGGGGGGCGAGGCTCAGCTACGCAGTATTTT
TRBJ2-2,.,many,TRBV24-1,CATSDLPGWGAGELFF,TGTGCCACCAGTGACCTGCCGGGGTGGGGAGCCGGGGAGCTGTTTTTT
TRBJ2-3,TRBD1,.,TRBV24-1,CATSAAGTGVFTDTQYF,TGTGCCACCAGTGCCGCCGGGACAGGGGTTTTTACAGATACGCAGTATTTT
TRBJ1-3,.,many,TRBV12-3/TRBV12-4,CASSRTDANTIYF,TGTGCCAGCAGTCGGACAGACGCGAACACCATATATTTT
TRBJ2-3,.,many,TRBV29-1,CSVDYSSDTQYF,TGCAGCGTTGACTACAGCTCAGATACGCAGTATTTT
TRBJ1-2,TRBD1,.,TRBV9,CASSAGQGNYGYTF,TGTGCCAGCAGCGCCGGACAGGGAAACTATGGCTACACCTTC
TRBJ1-6,.,many,TRBV28,CASTSPGGYSPLHF,TGTGCCAGCACTTCTCCCGGAGGGTATTCACCCCTCCACTTT
TRBJ1-5,TRBD1,many,TRBV5-5,CASSHTGTGNQPQHF,TGTGCCAGCAGCCATACCGGGACAGGGAATCAGCCCCAGCATTTT
TRBJ2-5,.,few,TRBV29-1,CSVARGTSYQETQYF,TGCAGCGTGGCGCGAGGGACATCGTACCAAGAGACCCAGTACTTC
TRBJ2-2,TRBD1,many,TRBV28,CASSYTTSWDSFTGELFF,TGTGCCAGCAGTTATACAACTTCATGGGACAGCTTCACCGGGGAGCTGTTTTTT
TRBJ2-5,TRBD2,.,TRBV6-1,CASSLQSGTQETQYF,TGTGCCAGCAGCCTTCAGAGCGGGACCCAAGAGACCCAGTACTTC
TRBJ2-1,.,many,TRBV28,CASSSLGINEQFF,TGTGCCAGCAGTTCCCTAGGCATCAATGAGCAGTTCTTC
TRBJ2-3,.,many,TRBV6-2/TRBV6-3,CASSFASSDTQYF,TGTGCCAGCAGTTTCGCGTCCTCAGATACGCAGTATTTT
TRBJ1-4,TRBD1,many,TRBV6-2/TRBV6-3,CASSLRGDRANNEKLFF,TGTGCCAGCAGTTTGAGGGGAGACAGGGCAAATAATGAAAAACTGTTTTTT
TRBJ2-5,TRBD1,few,TRBV5-8,CASSFKTGTGGETQYF,TGTGCCAGCAGCTTTAAAACAGGGACAGGGGGAGAGACCCAGTACTTC